Many counts were recorded for the clone carrying this TCR beta chain. Its matching antigen is unknown. Amplification from RNA transcripts yielded the TCR beta CDR3 regions. First-round RT-PCR used HTBI primers; second-round multiplex PCR followed. TCRdb fed the multiplex PCR reads into MiXCR, producing one record per CDR3 protein. The sample consists of about 400,000 distinct CDR3 sequences, around 20% of them appearing once. Ophthalmopathy donors' eye disease showed moderate-to-severe activity, CAS of at least 3, NOSPECS of at least 4 and duration under 3 months. Other autoimmune disease, uncontrolled infection, pregnancy and lactation led to exclusion. The diagnosis combined clinical symptoms, thyroxine, TRAb, thyroid ultrasound and orbital computed tomography scans. The data originate from a study of Graves' ophthalmopathy and Graves' hyperthyroidism. Study results and caveats: Ophthalmopathy progression prediction by the model yielded a sensitivity of about 69% and a specificity of around 72%.

The CDR3 loop spans 13 amino acids. V was trimmed by 2 bases and J by 0 bases, leaving 5 bases between them. Per the germline V gene, CDR1 is SGDLS and CDR2 is YYNGEE. Sequences were obtained from peripheral blood. The receptor's source is a young woman with Graves' ophthalmopathy. The chain links TRBV9 to TRBJ1-1; D is unresolved. The CDR3 here is CASSVWMNTEAFF. Here the CDR3 DNA reads TGTGCCAGCAGCGTCTGGATGAACACTGAAGCTTTCTTT. The full variable domain, with the rest looked up from reference TRBV9 and TRBJ1-1, is DSGVTQTPKHLITATGQRVTLRCSPRSGDLSVYWYQQSLDQGLQFLIQYYNGEERAKGNILERFSAQQFPDLHSELNLSSLELGDSALYFCASSVWMNTEAFFGQGTRLTVV.